This T cell receptor (beta chain) was documented in a study of shared clonotypes between healthy human individuals. Libraries were prepared by immunoSEQ multiplex PCR; TCRdb keeps only in-frame clonotypes and omits some of them. The repertoire holds over a million clones, with roughly 96% as singletons. Material: naive CD4+ T cells sorted from blood. This sample's subset: CD45RA+ positively selected. The source of this sequence is a man aged 25-40 years in good health.

The DNA of the CDR3 is TGTGCCAGCAGCCACGGACAGATACTAACTGAAGCTTTCTTT. Residues: CASSHGQILTEAFF. The chain combines TRBV7-2 with TRBJ1-1, with a possible D match to TRBD1 (6 bases). V was trimmed by 5 bases and J by 5 bases, leaving 15 bases between them. The germline gives CDR1 SGHTA, CDR2 FQGNSA. The CDR3 sequence is 14 residues long.